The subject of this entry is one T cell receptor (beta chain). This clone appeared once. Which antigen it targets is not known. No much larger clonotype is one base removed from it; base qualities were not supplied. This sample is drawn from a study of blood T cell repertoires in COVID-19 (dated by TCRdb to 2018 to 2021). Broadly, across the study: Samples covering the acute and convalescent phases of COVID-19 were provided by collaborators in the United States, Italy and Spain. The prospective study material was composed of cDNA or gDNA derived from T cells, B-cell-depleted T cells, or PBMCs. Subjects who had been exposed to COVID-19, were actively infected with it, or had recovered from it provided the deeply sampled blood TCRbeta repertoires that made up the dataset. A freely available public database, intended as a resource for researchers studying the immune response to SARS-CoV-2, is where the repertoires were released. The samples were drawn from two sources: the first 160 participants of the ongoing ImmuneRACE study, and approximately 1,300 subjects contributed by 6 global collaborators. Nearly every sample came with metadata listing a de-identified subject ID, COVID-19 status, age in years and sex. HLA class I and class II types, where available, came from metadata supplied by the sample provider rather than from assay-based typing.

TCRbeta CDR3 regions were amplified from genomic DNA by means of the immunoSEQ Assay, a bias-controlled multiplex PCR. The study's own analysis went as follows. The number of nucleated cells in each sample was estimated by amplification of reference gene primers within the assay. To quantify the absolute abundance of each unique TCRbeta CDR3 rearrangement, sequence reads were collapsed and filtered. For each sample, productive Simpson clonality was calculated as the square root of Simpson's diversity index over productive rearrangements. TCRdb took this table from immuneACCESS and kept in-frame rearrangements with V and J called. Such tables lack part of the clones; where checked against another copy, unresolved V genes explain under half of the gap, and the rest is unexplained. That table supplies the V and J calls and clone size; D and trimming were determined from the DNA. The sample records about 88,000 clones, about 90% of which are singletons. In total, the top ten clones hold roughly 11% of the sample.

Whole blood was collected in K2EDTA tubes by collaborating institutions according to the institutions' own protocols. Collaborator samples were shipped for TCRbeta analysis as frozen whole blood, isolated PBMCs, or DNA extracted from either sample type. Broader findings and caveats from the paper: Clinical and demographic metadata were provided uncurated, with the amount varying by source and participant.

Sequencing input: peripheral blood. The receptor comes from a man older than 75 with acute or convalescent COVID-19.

The CDR3 here reads CASSLWERGEQYF. The nucleotide sequence reads as follows: TGTGCCAGCAGCTTGTGGGAGCGTGGAGAGCAGTACTTC. The rearrangement combines TRBV5-5 with TRBJ2-7; tentative D gene TRBD2, with 5 bases matching. The V end loses 1 base and the J end loses 7 bases, and a stretch of 12 bases separates them. Including cysteine and phenylalanine, the CDR3 has 13 amino acids. Only the CDR3 DNA is retained, 39 bases long and in frame from the first base. CDR1 and CDR2 were assigned from the germline V gene (reference sequence) as SGHKS and YYEKEE.